The rows below give T cell receptor beta chains drawn from one sample of a study of T-cell reconstitution after alpha-beta-depleted transplantation in children. TCRdb reprocessed the PCR reads with MiXCR, giving one entry per CDR3 protein. The repertoire holds roughly 570,000 distinct CDR3 sequences, with more than 20% as singletons. Sequences were derived from PBMCs, sampled before TCRalphabeta/CD19-depleted stem cell transplant. These receptors all stem from a boy in the first two years of life with Wiskott-Aldrich syndrome, due to receive a stem cell transplant. Each CDR3 is given with its conserved first and last residue. A D gene is named only where the DNA matches it firmly. Size is omitted from some rows. Given values are once, few, many or a class for expanded clones.

len: 18; j_gene: TRBJ1-3; d_gene: -; abundance: -; v_gene: TRBV21-1; CDR3nt: TGTGCCAGCAGCAAAGGTGAAGGGGGTCCCCTTAAGGCCAACACCATATATTTT; CDR3aa: CASSKGEGGPLKANTIYF
len: 15; j_gene: TRBJ1-2; d_gene: -; abundance: few; v_gene: TRBV4-1; CDR3nt: TGCGCCAGCAGCCAAGTGCTCAGCCGAGACTATGGCTACACCTTC; CDR3aa: CASSQVLSRDYGYTF
len: 16; j_gene: TRBJ2-5; d_gene: TRBD1; abundance: -; v_gene: TRBV7-4; CDR3nt: TGTGCCAGCAGCTTAAGGGGACAGGGGATAGGAGAGACCCAGTACTTC; CDR3aa: CASSLRGQGIGETQYF
len: 14; j_gene: TRBJ1-6; d_gene: -; abundance: -; v_gene: TRBV7-9; CDR3nt: TGTGCCAGCAGCTTAAGTCAGGGCAATTCACCCCTCCACTTT; CDR3aa: CASSLSQGNSPLHF
len: 16; j_gene: TRBJ2-1; d_gene: TRBD2; abundance: -; v_gene: TRBV27; CDR3nt: TGTGCCAGCAGTTTTCAGGTAGCGGGAGCAATTAATGAGCAGTTCTTC; CDR3aa: CASSFQVAGAINEQFF
len: 11; j_gene: TRBJ2-7; d_gene: -; abundance: -; v_gene: TRBV20-1; CDR3nt: TGCAGTGCTAGGGCAGGGCGCGAGCAGTACTTC; CDR3aa: CSARAGREQYF
len: 15; j_gene: TRBJ2-1; d_gene: -; abundance: -; v_gene: TRBV29-1; CDR3nt: TGCAGCGTCTTACCCAAGCTCCTAGGGGATTGGGAGCAGTTCTTC; CDR3aa: CSVLPKLLGDWEQFF
len: 13; j_gene: TRBJ2-3; d_gene: -; abundance: -; v_gene: TRBV29-1; CDR3nt: TGCTATCGCCAGCGGACTAGCACAGATACGCAGTATTTT; CDR3aa: CYRQRTSTDTQYF
len: 17; j_gene: TRBJ2-3; d_gene: -; abundance: few; v_gene: TRBV20-1; CDR3nt: TGCAGTGCTATCCTAATCATCGCGCTACCTAGCACAGATACGCAGTATTTT; CDR3aa: CSAILIIALPSTDTQYF
len: 13; j_gene: TRBJ2-7; d_gene: -; abundance: -; v_gene: TRBV7-9; CDR3nt: TGTGCCAGCAGCCTACAACGGACGGACGAGCAGTACTTC; CDR3aa: CASSLQRTDEQYF
len: 15; j_gene: TRBJ2-7; d_gene: TRBD2; abundance: -; v_gene: TRBV7-8; CDR3nt: TGTGCCAGCAGCTTTGTTGGACTAGGGTCCTACGAGCAGTACTTC; CDR3aa: CASSFVGLGSYEQYF
len: 14; j_gene: TRBJ2-3; d_gene: -; abundance: -; v_gene: TRBV7-7; CDR3nt: TGTGCCAGCAGCTTTAGACATAACACAGATACGCAGTATTTT; CDR3aa: CASSFRHNTDTQYF
len: 15; j_gene: TRBJ2-5; d_gene: TRBD2; abundance: -; v_gene: TRBV7-2; CDR3nt: TGTGCCAGCAGCTTAATCCCTAGCGGGAGAGAGACCCAGTACTTC; CDR3aa: CASSLIPSGRETQYF
len: 13; j_gene: TRBJ2-1; d_gene: -; abundance: few; v_gene: TRBV29-1; CDR3nt: TGCAGCGTTCTCGATAGCGGTAAGGATGAGCAGTTCTTC; CDR3aa: CSVLDSGKDEQFF
len: 15; j_gene: TRBJ2-1; d_gene: TRBD2; abundance: -; v_gene: TRBV5-1; CDR3nt: TGCGCCAGCACTCCTGGGCTAGCGGGTCTGAATGAGCAGTTCTTC; CDR3aa: CASTPGLAGLNEQFF
len: 16; j_gene: TRBJ2-1; d_gene: TRBD2; abundance: -; v_gene: TRBV4-2; CDR3nt: TGTGCCAGCCATAACGGACTAGCGGGAGTGAGGAATGAGCAGTTCTTC; CDR3aa: CASHNGLAGVRNEQFF
len: 18; j_gene: TRBJ2-5; d_gene: TRBD2; abundance: -; v_gene: TRBV25-1; CDR3nt: TGTGCCAGCAGTGAATGGAAAACTAGCGGGAGGGCCGGAGAGACCCAGTACTTC; CDR3aa: CASSEWKTSGRAGETQYF
len: 17; j_gene: TRBJ2-7; d_gene: TRBD2; abundance: -; v_gene: TRBV5-1; CDR3nt: TGCGCCAGCAGCTTGGCCTCAGCGGGAGATTGGGCGGGCGAGCAGTACTTC; CDR3aa: CASSLASAGDWAGEQYF
len: 15; j_gene: TRBJ1-2; d_gene: -; abundance: -; v_gene: TRBV15; CDR3nt: TGTGCCACCAGCAGAGCCACAGCCGACCGGGGGGGCTACACCTTC; CDR3aa: CATSRATADRGGYTF
len: 15; j_gene: TRBJ2-7; d_gene: -; abundance: -; v_gene: TRBV5-1; CDR3nt: TGCGCCAGCAGCGTAGGGGACACCCTGAGCTACGAGCAGTACTTC; CDR3aa: CASSVGDTLSYEQYF
len: 21; j_gene: TRBJ2-5; d_gene: TRBD2; abundance: few; v_gene: TRBV4-1; CDR3nt: TGCGCCAGCAGCCAAGCGGGGGTAGCGGGGGCTCTCCAAACGTCGCAAGAGACCCAGTACTTC; CDR3aa: CASSQAGVAGALQTSQETQYF
len: 16; j_gene: TRBJ2-2; d_gene: -; abundance: -; v_gene: TRBV19; CDR3nt: TGTGCCAGTAGTATAGGTGGGCGCAGAAACACCGGGGAGCTGTTTTTT; CDR3aa: CASSIGGRRNTGELFF
len: 17; j_gene: TRBJ1-1; d_gene: -; abundance: -; v_gene: TRBV6-1; CDR3nt: TGTGCCAGCAGTGAATGGGCCGGGACACACATGAACACTGAAGCTTTCTTT; CDR3aa: CASSEWAGTHMNTEAFF
len: 12; j_gene: TRBJ2-7; d_gene: TRBD2; abundance: -; v_gene: TRBV20-1; CDR3nt: TGCAGTGCTAACAGCGGGAGCTACGAGCAGTACTTC; CDR3aa: CSANSGSYEQYF
len: 15; j_gene: TRBJ2-6; d_gene: -; abundance: many; v_gene: TRBV5-1; CDR3nt: TGCGCCAGCAGCTTGGCGCTCTCTGGGGCCAACGTCCTGACTTTC; CDR3aa: CASSLALSGANVLTF
len: 19; j_gene: TRBJ2-2; d_gene: -; abundance: many; v_gene: TRBV4-1; CDR3nt: TGCGCCAGCAGCCAAGTTTTTTCCCCCCGGACTGGAAACACCGGGGAGCTGTTTTTT; CDR3aa: CASSQVFSPRTGNTGELFF
len: 15; j_gene: TRBJ1-2; d_gene: -; abundance: -; v_gene: TRBV2; CDR3nt: TGTGCCAGCAGAGATGCTCCGACGGAAATCTATGGCTACACCTTC; CDR3aa: CASRDAPTEIYGYTF
len: 13; j_gene: TRBJ1-1; d_gene: -; abundance: few; v_gene: TRBV10-2; CDR3nt: TGCGCCAGCAGTGAAGTAGGGGGCACTGAAGCTTTCTTT; CDR3aa: CASSEVGGTEAFF
len: 14; j_gene: TRBJ2-3; d_gene: -; abundance: -; v_gene: TRBV20-1; CDR3nt: TGCAGTGCTAGAGATGGGGTACGCACAGATACGCAGTATTTT; CDR3aa: CSARDGVRTDTQYF
len: 17; j_gene: TRBJ2-3; d_gene: -; abundance: few; v_gene: TRBV20-1; CDR3nt: TGCAGTGCTAGAGATCCTAAGAATGGCGGAGGCACAGATACGCAGTATTTT; CDR3aa: CSARDPKNGGGTDTQYF
len: 16; j_gene: TRBJ2-3; d_gene: -; abundance: -; v_gene: TRBV27; CDR3nt: TGTGCCAGCAGTCCATATGAAAGTTGGGGCACAGATACGCAGTATTTT; CDR3aa: CASSPYESWGTDTQYF
len: 16; j_gene: TRBJ2-1; d_gene: TRBD2; abundance: few; v_gene: TRBV6-2/TRBV6-3; CDR3nt: TGTGCCAGCAGCCCACATCTAGCGGGGGACTACAATGAGCAGTTCTTC; CDR3aa: CASSPHLAGDYNEQFF
len: 14; j_gene: TRBJ2-5; d_gene: -; abundance: -; v_gene: TRBV7-8; CDR3nt: TGTGCCAGCAGCCGCGGGCGGGTCCAAGAGACCCAGTACTTC; CDR3aa: CASSRGRVQETQYF
len: 13; j_gene: TRBJ1-4; d_gene: -; abundance: -; v_gene: TRBV7-8; CDR3nt: TGTGCCAGCAGCTTTCCAGGGGCGGAAAAACTGTTTTTT; CDR3aa: CASSFPGAEKLFF
len: 13; j_gene: TRBJ2-5; d_gene: TRBD1; abundance: -; v_gene: TRBV10-3; CDR3nt: TGTGCCATCAGGAAGACAGGGGCTGAGACCCAGTACTTC; CDR3aa: CAIRKTGAETQYF
len: 14; j_gene: TRBJ2-1; d_gene: -; abundance: -; v_gene: TRBV6-5; CDR3nt: TGTGCCAGCAGTTACTCTCGAGGGTTGTATGAGCAGTTCTTC; CDR3aa: CASSYSRGLYEQFF
len: 15; j_gene: TRBJ2-5; d_gene: TRBD2; abundance: few; v_gene: TRBV20-1; CDR3nt: TGCAGTGCTCTCAAGACTAGCGGGTATCAAGAGACCCAGTACTTC; CDR3aa: CSALKTSGYQETQYF
len: 14; j_gene: TRBJ2-2; d_gene: TRBD2; abundance: few; v_gene: TRBV5-1; CDR3nt: TGCGCCAGCAGCTCCCCGGGGGGGACCGGGGAGCTGTTTTTT; CDR3aa: CASSSPGGTGELFF
len: 12; j_gene: TRBJ2-2; d_gene: -; abundance: few; v_gene: TRBV4-2; CDR3nt: TGTGCCAGCAGCCAACCCACCGGGGAGCTGTTTTTT; CDR3aa: CASSQPTGELFF
len: 14; j_gene: TRBJ2-7; d_gene: TRBD2; abundance: -; v_gene: TRBV12-3/TRBV12-4; CDR3nt: TGTGCCAGCAGTTTGGGACTAAGCGGCTACGAGCAGTACTTC; CDR3aa: CASSLGLSGYEQYF
len: 15; j_gene: TRBJ2-7; d_gene: -; abundance: once; v_gene: TRBV19; CDR3nt: TGTGCCAGTAGTATAGAAGGGGGAGGACCCTACGAGCAGTACTTC; CDR3aa: CASSIEGGGPYEQYF